Sequencing of this TCR beta chain was carried out in a study of cytomegalovirus exposure and HLA in healthy donors. Study observations and caveats: Data from an earlier analysis indicated that most TCR beta V segments were productive either about 90% or about 30% of the time. Across donors, most TCRs were seen rarely, yet some public ones were widespread. The authors later linked a missense DCLRE1C variant to TCR beta V- and J-gene trimming.

Looked up from germline, CDR1 is SEHNR and CDR2 is FQNEAQ (reference sequence). V lost 4 bases to trimming and J lost 3 bases, with 22 bases between them. The CDR3 is made up of 17 amino acids. Comments on this clone: The target antigen is unknown.

60 Vbeta and 13 Jbeta primers were used in PCR. Authors' data handling: A later analysis counted about 80 million unique TCR beta chains, some 12 million shared. Libraries were prepared by immunoSEQ multiplex PCR; TCRdb keeps only in-frame clonotypes and omits some of them. V and J calls and clone size are given by that table; D and trimming were obtained from the DNA. This listing includes under 200,000 clones. Sequenced: PBMCs. The rearrangement joins TRBV7-9 to TRBJ2-7; D perhaps matches TRBD2 (5 bases). This sequence was found in a man younger than 45 in good health and CMV-seronegative. DNA of the CDR3: TGTGCCAGCAGCTCCACCCCCTTGGGAAGCGGCCACTACGAGCAGTACTTC. Translation: CASSSTPLGSGHYEQYF.